This T cell receptor beta chain was captured by sequencing in a study of cytomegalovirus exposure and HLA in healthy donors. In the study overall: Unique TCRs from HLA-typed donors, 75 million to 100 million of them, were held in an early data release. Study-wide points: A link between a missense DCLRE1C variant and TCR beta V- and J-gene trimming emerged from a later analysis. Most subjects had HLA-A and HLA-B alleles reportedly predicted accurately by TCR beta sequences. A later analysis found that most CMV-associated TCR beta chains appeared HLA-restricted.

With 0 bases removed from V and 0 bases from J, the gap between germline ends came to 5 bases. Germline loops: CDR1 MNHEY, CDR2 SVGAGI. This CDR3 contains 14 residues. As for this clone: The antigen remains undetermined.

This PCR relied on a set of 60 Vbeta primers and 13 Jbeta primers. The method was immunoSEQ multiplex PCR; TCRdb's version includes in-frame clones alone and lacks a portion of them. The top ten hold just under 20% of the sample, which has more than 45,000 clones, less than 85% seen once. The source is a woman aged 60-70 years in good health and CMV-seropositive. The J gene is TRBJ1-2, the V gene TRBV6-5, with no clear D. Sequencing used PBMCs. The CDR3 loop is CASSYSNTNYGYTF. The CDR3 nucleotides read TGTGCCAGCAGTTACTCGAACACTAACTATGGCTACACCTTC.